Below are 15 T cell receptor beta chains sequenced from a single sample in a study of human T cells and chemical hapten exposure. TCRdb processed the RACE reads anew with MiXCR; each CDR3 protein has one entry. The repertoire holds tens of thousands of distinct CDR3 sequences, less than 11% seen once, with around 4.7% in the top ten. Stated time point: patch test 2, 6 weeks after DPC sensitization. The treatment denotes: therapeutic diphenylcyclopropenone sensitization with weekly scalp DPC. Sequencing was performed on whole blood, taken in connection with sensitization to the hapten diphenylcyclopropenone (DPC). Source of these receptors: a woman in her fifties or sixties with alopecia areata. Some clones in this sample may be carry-over from other donors' samples.

The J gene is TRBJ2-5, the V gene TRBV3-1, with D uncertain. The CDR3 totals 12 residues. The germline gives CDR1 LGHDT, CDR2 YNNKEL (reference sequence). The ends were cut back, 0 bases at V and 5 bases at J, with 4 bases in the middle. DNA of the CDR3: TGTGCCAGCAGCCAAGACGGGGAGACCCAGTACTTC. Its protein product is CASSQDGETQYF.

The rearrangement links TRBV4-1 to TRBJ1-6; 8 bases are a match to TRBD1. CDR1 is MGHRA, CDR2 YSYEKL, per germline. With V trimmed by 0 bases and J by 9 bases, 4 bases remained unmatched. The CDR3 runs to 15 residues. Written as DNA, the CDR3 is TGCGCCAGCAGCCAAGAGCAGGGGGCCAGTTCACCCCTCCACTTT. Its protein product is CASSQEQGASSPLHF.

The chain uses TRBV20-1 and TRBJ2-7; D is unclear. Germline CDR1 reads DFQATT; CDR2 reads SNEGSKA (reference sequence). V was trimmed by 5 bases and J by 6 bases, leaving 23 bases between them. This CDR3 is 15 amino acids long. CDR3 bases: TGCAGTGCTCGTGCCCAAGTCGCCAGAGTTTCCGAGCAGTACTTC. It codes for CSARAQVARVSEQYF.

The chain carries TRBV4-3 and TRBJ2-4; 7 nucleotides agree with TRBD1. CDR3 length: 18 residues. J was trimmed by 3 bases and V by 1 base; bases with no gene match: 12. Germline CDR1 reads LGHNA; CDR2 reads YSLEER. CDR3 bases: TGCGCCAGCAGCCAAGGGAACCTGCACAGGGGTGTCAAAAACATTCAGTACTTC. The encoded protein is CASSQGNLHRGVKNIQYF.

This clonotype was picked up many times. V and J are TRBV6-2 or TRBV6-3 and TRBJ1-2, with D possibly being TRBD1 (5 bases). The CDR3 is made up of 12 amino acids. The germline V gene has CDR1 MNHEY and CDR2 SVGEGT. The V end was cut by 4 bases, the J end by 5 bases, with 8 bases between. In DNA form, the CDR3 reads TGTGCCAGCAGTTCAAGACAGTATGGCTACACCTTC. The encoded protein is CASSSRQYGYTF.

In this sample, this clonotype turned up a few times. This chain joins TRBV19 and TRBJ2-7, with unresolved D. The CDR3 is made up of 15 amino acids. The ends were cut back, 1 base at V and 2 bases at J, with 12 bases in the middle. Germline V gene sequence: CDR1 LNHDA, CDR2 SQIVND (reference sequence). The CDR3 nucleotides read TGTGCCAGTAGTATAGGGACGTCAAAGGCCTACGAGCAGTACTTC. Translated: CASSIGTSKAYEQYF. Using reference TRBV19 and TRBJ2-7 for the parts outside the CDR3, the full variable domain is DGGITQSPKYLFRKEGQNVTLSCEQNLNHDAMYWYRQDPGQGLRLIYYSQIVNDFQKGDIAEGYSVSREKKESFPLTVTSAQKNPTAFYLCASSIGTSKAYEQYFGPGTRLTVT.

The chain employs TRBV19 and TRBJ2-1; D perhaps matches TRBD1 (5 bases). This CDR3 region has 13 residues. Germline values: CDR1 LNHDA, CDR2 SQIVND (reference sequence). Trimming removed 2 bases at V and 9 bases at J, with 11 bases between. The CDR3 protein is CASSIRGPVEQFF. The DNA of the CDR3 is TGTGCCAGTAGTATAAGGGGTCCGGTTGAGCAGTTCTTC.

This clonotype came up many times. The chain links TRBV6-6 to TRBJ1-1; TRBD1 agrees at 10 bases. After removal of 5 bases from V and 5 bases from J, the junction contained 5 bases not matched to a gene. This CDR3 comprises 14 residues. Germline loops: CDR1 MNHNY, CDR2 SVGAGI (reference sequence). CDR3 DNA: TGTGCCAGCAGTGACAGGGGGCGAGAGACTGAAGCTTTCTTT. It encodes CASSDRGRETEAFF.

By share of the sample, this clonotype is medium-sized. V is TRBV28 and J is TRBJ1-2; 7 bases align to TRBD1. This CDR3 is 14 amino acids long. V shed 3 bases, J shed 5 bases, and the junction held 6 bases outside the gene matches. CDR1 and CDR2 from the germline V gene are MDHEN and SYDVKM. The CDR3 here is CASSFHRGEYGYTF. The CDR3 DNA is TGTGCCAGCAGTTTTCACAGGGGAGAGTATGGCTACACCTTC.

Many counts were recorded for this clonotype. The V call is TRBV24-1, the J call TRBJ2-1; 7 bases align to TRBD1. CDR3 length: 16 amino acids. The germline CDR1 and CDR2 sequences are KGHDR and SFDVKD. V was pared by 3 bases and J by 3 bases, with 7 bases of the junction left unmatched. CDR3 in DNA: TGTGCCACCAGTGATAGGGCCAGACAGGGCTACAATGAGCAGTTCTTC. It is translated as CATSDRARQGYNEQFF.

The rearrangement links TRBV12-5 to TRBJ1-1; unclear D gene. In germline, CDR1 is LGHNT, CDR2 FRNRAP. This CDR3 region has 14 residues. V was trimmed by 7 bases and J by 4 bases, leaving 16 bases between them. Here the CDR3 reads CASAREGWGTEAFF. The CDR3 region has the DNA TGTGCTAGTGCGCGAGAGGGCTGGGGCACTGAAGCTTTCTTT. Complete variable domain (other parts from reference TRBV12-5 and TRBJ1-1): DARVTQTPRHKVTEMGQEVTMRCQPILGHNTVFWYRQTMMQGLELLAYFRNRAPLDDSGMPKDRFSAEMPDATLATLKIQPSEPRDSAVYFCASAREGWGTEAFFGQGTRLTVV.

The genes are TRBV24-1 and TRBJ1-2, with D tentatively TRBD1 (5 bases). The CDR3 sequence is 13 residues long. Per germline, CDR1 KGHDR and CDR2 SFDVKD. Trimming pared 6 bases from V and 3 bases from J, leaving 10 bases between. The CDR3 loop reads CATSRGTYYGYTF. The DNA of the CDR3 is TGTGCCACCAGTCGTGGGACCTACTATGGCTACACCTTC.

This clonotype was counted a few times. The chain joins TRBV7-9 to TRBJ2-1; D unresolved. V lost 5 bases and J lost 5, with 22 bases in between. In germline, CDR1 is SEHNR, CDR2 FQNEAQ (reference sequence). The CDR3 is made up of 17 amino acids. This chain's CDR3 is CASSPPLQTPTDNEQFF. The CDR3 DNA follows: TGTGCCAGCAGCCCGCCCTTACAAACCCCTACCGACAATGAGCAGTTCTTC.

The chain combines TRBV12-3 or TRBV12-4 with TRBJ2-1; TRBD2 matches 8 bases. The V segment lost 4 bases and the J segment 0 bases; nucleotides outside the gene matches: 11. The CDR3 contains 18 residues. In nucleotides, the CDR3 is TGTGCCAGCAGTTCCGACACTAGCGGATTTAGCTCCTACAATGAGCAGTTCTTC. This translates into CASSSDTSGFSSYNEQFF.

This clonotype came up a few times. V usage is TRBV3-1 and J usage is TRBJ1-2; 11 bases are shared with TRBD1. This CDR3 region has 15 residues. Germline values: CDR1 LGHDT, CDR2 YNNKEL (reference sequence). V shed 4 bases, J shed 7 bases, and the junction held 8 bases outside the gene matches. DNA of the CDR3: TGTGCCAGCAGCCGAGAGGGACAGGGGGGACGTGGCTACACCTTC. Protein: CASSREGQGGRGYTF.